Listed below are T cell receptor beta chains from one sample, sequenced in a study of T-cell memory formation after mild COVID-19. TCRdb re-called the 5' RACE reads with MiXCR, one entry per CDR3 protein. The profile shows 250,000 or so distinct CDR3 sequences, approximately 19% of them singletons. Sequencing was done on a sample of PBMCs or a T cell subset sorted from them (not recorded which). These receptor sequences come from a man aged 18 to 30 who had mild COVID-19 (a few samples of this study predate the infection). Cell type and time point are not known. CDR3s include the opening cysteine and the closing phenylalanine or tryptophan. The D gene is left open where the match is weak. Only some rows state a clone size, as once, few, many or a class for expanded clones.

abundance: -
d_gene: -
v_gene: TRBV7-3
j_gene: TRBJ2-5
CDR3aa: CASSLEVGETQYF
CDR3nt: TGTGCCAGCAGCTTAGAAGTTGGCGAGACCCAGTACTTC

abundance: -
d_gene: -
v_gene: TRBV7-9
j_gene: TRBJ2-5
CDR3aa: CASSFAVRETQYF
CDR3nt: TGTGCCAGCAGCTTCGCAGTTAGGGAGACCCAGTACTTC

abundance: few
d_gene: -
v_gene: TRBV9
j_gene: TRBJ2-2
CDR3aa: CASSVRANTGELFF
CDR3nt: TGTGCCAGCAGCGTGAGAGCGAACACCGGGGAGCTGTTTTTT

abundance: few
d_gene: TRBD1
v_gene: TRBV4-3
j_gene: TRBJ2-1
CDR3aa: CASSQSRDRGYNEQFF
CDR3nt: TGCGCCAGCAGCCAATCCCGGGACAGGGGTTACAATGAGCAGTTCTTC

abundance: few
d_gene: -
v_gene: TRBV4-3
j_gene: TRBJ1-2
CDR3aa: CASSQAGGNYGYTF
CDR3nt: TGCGCCAGCAGCCAAGCTGGAGGGAACTATGGCTACACCTTC

abundance: -
d_gene: -
v_gene: TRBV7-2
j_gene: TRBJ2-6
CDR3aa: CASSLGDSGANVLTF
CDR3nt: TGTGCCAGCAGCTTAGGGGACTCTGGGGCCAACGTCCTGACTTTC

abundance: few
d_gene: -
v_gene: TRBV10-3
j_gene: TRBJ2-3
CDR3aa: CAISDQAVDTQYF
CDR3nt: TGTGCCATCAGTGATCAGGCGGTGGATACGCAGTATTTT

abundance: -
d_gene: -
v_gene: TRBV12-3/TRBV12-4
j_gene: TRBJ1-2
CDR3aa: CASTRGGRVYGYTF
CDR3nt: TGTGCCAGCACCCGAGGGGGGCGCGTCTATGGCTACACCTTC

abundance: -
d_gene: -
v_gene: TRBV29-1
j_gene: TRBJ2-2
CDR3aa: CSAEGRNTGELFF
CDR3nt: TGCTCGGCGGAGGGCCGGAACACCGGGGAGCTGTTTTTT

abundance: few
d_gene: -
v_gene: TRBV5-4
j_gene: TRBJ2-1
CDR3aa: CASSFSIRPGEQFF
CDR3nt: TGTGCCAGCAGCTTTAGCATCCGGCCGGGTGAGCAGTTCTTC

abundance: many
d_gene: TRBD1
v_gene: TRBV5-1
j_gene: TRBJ2-7
CDR3aa: CASSLSTGNEQYF
CDR3nt: TGCGCCAGCAGCTTATCGACAGGGAACGAGCAGTACTTC

abundance: -
d_gene: -
v_gene: TRBV7-2
j_gene: TRBJ1-1
CDR3aa: CASSLLRGRNTEAFF
CDR3nt: TGTGCCAGCAGCTTGCTCAGGGGCCGGAACACTGAAGCTTTCTTT

abundance: few
d_gene: -
v_gene: TRBV4-1
j_gene: TRBJ2-5
CDR3aa: CASSQDPQGLETQYF
CDR3nt: TGCGCCAGCAGCCAAGATCCCCAGGGCTTGGAGACCCAGTACTTC

abundance: few
d_gene: -
v_gene: TRBV7-9
j_gene: TRBJ2-5
CDR3aa: CASSVGEIQETQYF
CDR3nt: TGTGCCAGCAGCGTAGGGGAAATCCAAGAGACCCAGTACTTC

abundance: -
d_gene: -
v_gene: TRBV5-5
j_gene: TRBJ2-6
CDR3aa: CASSRDAFGDGANVLTF
CDR3nt: TGTGCCAGCAGCCGCGACGCATTTGGGGATGGGGCCAACGTCCTGACTTTC

abundance: few
d_gene: -
v_gene: TRBV6-1
j_gene: TRBJ1-2
CDR3aa: CASSEPAPGRGYTF
CDR3nt: TGTGCCAGCAGTGAACCTGCTCCGGGGCGAGGCTACACCTTC

abundance: few
d_gene: -
v_gene: TRBV7-2
j_gene: TRBJ1-3
CDR3aa: CASSLVGNSGNTIYF
CDR3nt: TGTGCCAGCAGCTTAGTTGGGAACTCTGGAAACACCATATATTTT

abundance: few
d_gene: TRBD1
v_gene: TRBV6-2/TRBV6-3
j_gene: TRBJ1-1
CDR3aa: CASSYVYRGANTEAFF
CDR3nt: TGTGCCAGCAGTTACGTATACAGGGGGGCGAACACTGAAGCTTTCTTT

abundance: few
d_gene: TRBD1
v_gene: TRBV6-2/TRBV6-3
j_gene: TRBJ2-3
CDR3aa: CASSLGQGRITDTQYF
CDR3nt: TGTGCCAGCAGCCTCGGACAGGGAAGAATCACAGATACGCAGTATTTT

abundance: -
d_gene: -
v_gene: TRBV10-3
j_gene: TRBJ1-1
CDR3aa: CASSGREKTEAFF
CDR3nt: TGTGCCAGCTCCGGACGGGAGAAAACTGAAGCTTTCTTT

abundance: -
d_gene: TRBD2
v_gene: TRBV7-8
j_gene: TRBJ2-2
CDR3aa: CASEPLAGGTGELFF
CDR3nt: TGTGCCAGCGAACCCCTAGCGGGGGGGACCGGGGAGCTGTTTTTT

abundance: many
d_gene: -
v_gene: TRBV9
j_gene: TRBJ2-7
CDR3aa: CASSGLGWQGEYEQYF
CDR3nt: TGTGCCAGCAGCGGGCTGGGGTGGCAGGGAGAGTACGAGCAGTACTTC

abundance: once
d_gene: TRBD2
v_gene: TRBV9
j_gene: TRBJ2-5
CDR3aa: CASSVGTRRGGETQYF
CDR3nt: TGTGCCAGCAGCGTAGGGACGCGGCGGGGGGGAGAGACCCAGTACTTC

abundance: few
d_gene: TRBD1
v_gene: TRBV4-1
j_gene: TRBJ2-5
CDR3aa: CASSQKQGAETQYF
CDR3nt: TGCGCCAGCAGCCAAAAACAGGGGGCGGAGACCCAGTACTTC

abundance: -
d_gene: -
v_gene: TRBV7-9
j_gene: TRBJ1-1
CDR3aa: CASSLENPTEAFF
CDR3nt: TGTGCCAGCAGCTTAGAAAACCCCACTGAAGCTTTCTTT

abundance: -
d_gene: -
v_gene: TRBV12-3/TRBV12-4
j_gene: TRBJ1-1
CDR3aa: CASSRPGSQNTEAFF
CDR3nt: TGTGCCAGCAGCCGCCCGGGCAGCCAGAACACTGAAGCTTTCTTT

abundance: -
d_gene: TRBD2
v_gene: TRBV9
j_gene: TRBJ2-1
CDR3aa: CASSVGLAGHNEQFF
CDR3nt: TGTGCCAGCAGCGTGGGACTAGCGGGGCACAATGAGCAGTTCTTC

abundance: few
d_gene: TRBD1
v_gene: TRBV6-5
j_gene: TRBJ1-6
CDR3aa: CASSSPRQGRSPLHF
CDR3nt: TGTGCCAGCAGCTCACCCAGACAGGGGCGGTCACCCCTCCACTTT

abundance: few
d_gene: TRBD2
v_gene: TRBV14
j_gene: TRBJ2-1
CDR3aa: CASSRSTSGGSNEQFF
CDR3nt: TGTGCCAGCAGCCGAAGTACTAGCGGGGGTTCCAATGAGCAGTTCTTC

abundance: -
d_gene: -
v_gene: TRBV4-2
j_gene: TRBJ2-2
CDR3aa: CASSQDPPGNTGELFF
CDR3nt: TGTGCCAGCAGCCAAGATCCGCCGGGGAACACCGGGGAGCTGTTTTTT

abundance: -
d_gene: -
v_gene: TRBV4-2
j_gene: TRBJ1-1
CDR3aa: CASSQEPAGMNTEAFF
CDR3nt: TGTGCCAGCAGCCAAGAACCGGCAGGCATGAACACTGAAGCTTTCTTT

abundance: many
d_gene: -
v_gene: TRBV7-8
j_gene: TRBJ1-1
CDR3aa: CASSLDPMGTEAFF
CDR3nt: TGTGCCAGCAGCTTGGACCCCATGGGTACTGAAGCTTTCTTT

abundance: -
d_gene: -
v_gene: TRBV20-1
j_gene: TRBJ2-1
CDR3aa: CSATPNRGDSLGGEQFF
CDR3nt: TGCAGTGCTACACCCAACCGAGGGGACTCCCTTGGCGGTGAGCAGTTCTTC

abundance: few
d_gene: TRBD1
v_gene: TRBV5-1
j_gene: TRBJ1-2
CDR3aa: CASSRDRGGGGYTF
CDR3nt: TGCGCCAGCAGCCGGGACAGGGGCGGAGGAGGCTACACCTTC

abundance: few
d_gene: -
v_gene: TRBV7-2
j_gene: TRBJ2-2
CDR3aa: CASSPVSRVGELFF
CDR3nt: TGTGCCAGCAGCCCCGTTAGCAGGGTTGGGGAGCTGTTTTTT

abundance: once
d_gene: -
v_gene: TRBV5-1
j_gene: TRBJ2-7
CDR3aa: CASSLQTVRGEQYF
CDR3nt: TGCGCCAGCAGCTTGCAAACAGTCCGGGGCGAGCAGTACTTC

abundance: -
d_gene: -
v_gene: TRBV5-1
j_gene: TRBJ1-2
CDR3aa: CASSLDVYGYTF
CDR3nt: TGCGCCAGCAGCTTAGATGTTTATGGCTACACCTTC

abundance: -
d_gene: -
v_gene: TRBV6-5
j_gene: TRBJ2-7
CDR3aa: CASSYVLGEEGEQYF
CDR3nt: TGTGCCAGCAGTTACGTTTTGGGAGAGGAGGGCGAGCAGTACTTC

abundance: -
d_gene: -
v_gene: TRBV7-2
j_gene: TRBJ2-5
CDR3aa: CASGEQETQYF
CDR3nt: TGTGCCAGCGGTGAACAAGAGACCCAGTACTTC

abundance: -
d_gene: TRBD1
v_gene: TRBV4-1
j_gene: TRBJ2-7
CDR3aa: CASSQRQGYRSYEQYF
CDR3nt: TGCGCCAGCAGCCAGAGACAGGGCTATAGATCCTACGAGCAGTACTTC

abundance: -
d_gene: -
v_gene: TRBV5-1
j_gene: TRBJ2-1
CDR3aa: CASSLADRPSYNEQFF
CDR3nt: TGCGCCAGCAGCTTGGCGGACCGACCCTCCTACAATGAGCAGTTCTTC

abundance: -
d_gene: -
v_gene: TRBV6-5
j_gene: TRBJ2-7
CDR3aa: CASTRGPAYEQYF
CDR3nt: TGTGCCAGCACTCGGGGGCCGGCCTACGAGCAGTACTTC

abundance: many
d_gene: -
v_gene: TRBV3-1
j_gene: TRBJ1-1
CDR3aa: CASSQDRAGDTYAEAFF
CDR3nt: TGTGCCAGCAGCCAAGATCGGGCAGGTGACACTTACGCTGAAGCTTTCTTT

abundance: many
d_gene: -
v_gene: TRBV7-2
j_gene: TRBJ1-1
CDR3aa: CASSPGLAKNTEAFF
CDR3nt: TGTGCCAGCAGCCCGGGACTAGCAAAGAACACTGAAGCTTTCTTT

abundance: -
d_gene: -
v_gene: TRBV5-6
j_gene: TRBJ2-5
CDR3aa: CASSLWGGKETQYF
CDR3nt: TGTGCCAGCAGCTTGTGGGGTGGTAAAGAGACCCAGTACTTC

abundance: -
d_gene: TRBD1
v_gene: TRBV28
j_gene: TRBJ2-1
CDR3aa: CASTGDSHNEQFF
CDR3nt: TGTGCCAGCACTGGGGACAGCCACAATGAGCAGTTCTTC

abundance: few
d_gene: -
v_gene: TRBV11-2
j_gene: TRBJ2-5
CDR3aa: CASSAGGTIQETQYF
CDR3nt: TGTGCCAGCAGCGCAGGGGGGACAATCCAAGAGACCCAGTACTTC

abundance: few
d_gene: TRBD1
v_gene: TRBV20-1
j_gene: TRBJ1-1
CDR3aa: CSALSPTGGNTEAFF
CDR3nt: TGCAGTGCTCTCTCTCCGACAGGGGGGAACACTGAAGCTTTCTTT

abundance: -
d_gene: TRBD2
v_gene: TRBV7-6
j_gene: TRBJ2-7
CDR3aa: CASSPVAGPSGEQYF
CDR3nt: TGTGCCAGCAGCCCGGTAGCGGGGCCCTCTGGGGAGCAGTACTTC

abundance: few
d_gene: -
v_gene: TRBV15
j_gene: TRBJ1-5
CDR3aa: CATSRYRENQPQHF
CDR3nt: TGTGCCACCAGCAGATACAGGGAGAATCAGCCCCAGCATTTT

abundance: few
d_gene: -
v_gene: TRBV10-3
j_gene: TRBJ2-2
CDR3aa: CAISGSVATGELFF
CDR3nt: TGTGCCATCAGTGGTAGCGTGGCCACCGGGGAGCTGTTTTTT

abundance: -
d_gene: TRBD2
v_gene: TRBV7-2
j_gene: TRBJ2-3
CDR3aa: CASSTRLAGDRTDTQYF
CDR3nt: TGTGCCAGCAGCACCCGACTAGCGGGGGATCGCACAGATACGCAGTATTTT

abundance: few
d_gene: TRBD2
v_gene: TRBV28
j_gene: TRBJ2-4
CDR3aa: CASSAAGRVNIQYF
CDR3nt: TGTGCCAGCAGTGCCGCTGGGAGGGTGAACATTCAGTACTTC

abundance: -
d_gene: -
v_gene: TRBV4-2
j_gene: TRBJ1-5
CDR3aa: CASSREVVNQPQHF
CDR3nt: TGTGCCAGCAGCCGCGAAGTAGTCAATCAGCCCCAGCATTTT

abundance: few
d_gene: -
v_gene: TRBV5-1
j_gene: TRBJ2-5
CDR3aa: CASTGLETQYF
CDR3nt: TGCGCCAGCACGGGGTTAGAGACCCAGTACTTC

abundance: few
d_gene: TRBD1
v_gene: TRBV5-1
j_gene: TRBJ2-7
CDR3aa: CASSLLGQGTHEQYF
CDR3nt: TGCGCCAGCAGCTTGTTGGGACAGGGAACCCACGAGCAGTACTTC

abundance: -
d_gene: -
v_gene: TRBV13
j_gene: TRBJ1-2
CDR3aa: CASSFAGRQKNYGYTF
CDR3nt: TGTGCCAGCAGCTTTGCTGGTCGACAGAAAAACTATGGCTACACCTTC

abundance: -
d_gene: -
v_gene: TRBV5-1
j_gene: TRBJ1-2
CDR3aa: CASSLDGGAGGYTF
CDR3nt: TGCGCCAGCAGCTTGGATGGAGGGGCGGGTGGCTACACCTTC